This T cell receptor (beta chain) was retrieved from a study of OX40 agonist ivuxolimab in advanced cancers. About this clone: Its specificity is not known.

V lost 4 bases, J lost 2 bases, and 5 bases stayed unmatched. In germline, CDR1 is SGHDT, CDR2 YYEEEE. The CDR3 extends over 15 amino acids. General study findings and limits: Expanded clones belonging to CD8+ T cells outnumbered, on average, those of CD4+. Certain nonresponders likewise exhibited a low normalized T-cell clonal expansion. Dose levels from 0.1 to 3.0 mg/kg saw CD4+ and CD8+ blood T cells expand clonally by week 6.

Assay: immunoSEQ multiplex PCR; the TCRdb copy retains only in-frame clones and omits some. The sample carries approximately 58,000 clones, around nine tenths recorded once. The chain uses TRBV5-6 and TRBJ2-2; 7 bases are a match to TRBD2. The receptor's source is an adult with an advanced solid tumor such as melanoma, head and neck, liver or kidney cancer. This specimen consisted of CD4+ or CD8+ T cells sorted from blood, obtained in a trial of the OX40 agonist ivuxolimab. Written as DNA, the CDR3 is TGTGCCAGCAGCACCCTAGCGGACAACACCGGGGAGCTGTTTTTT. It specifies CASSTLADNTGELFF.